Sequencing of this T cell receptor (beta chain) was carried out in a study of cytomegalovirus exposure and HLA in healthy donors. Study-level findings and limits: Researchers had no immune exposure information except CMV serostatus available. Using a false discovery rate of 0.05, a later analysis showed that approximately 18,000 TCR beta sequences were associated with HLA alleles.

Looked up from germline, CDR1 is MNHEY and CDR2 is SMNVEV (reference sequence). This CDR3 contains 16 residues. V dropped 5 bases and J dropped 1 base, with 15 bases sitting between them. Remarks on this clone: The antigen remains undetermined.

The PCR employed 60 Vbeta primers together with 13 Jbeta primers. Some clones are missing from TCRdb's copy, which holds only in-frame ones; the method was immunoSEQ multiplex PCR. The sample table includes 100,000 to 150,000 clones. The rearrangement joins TRBV27 to TRBJ2-1; perhaps TRBD2 as D (6 bases). This TCR was recovered from a man between 18 and 29 years old in good health and CMV-seronegative. The sample taken for sequencing was PBMCs. The CDR3 DNA is TGTGCCAGCAGTCCATCCCTAGCGCCATCCTACAATGAGCAGTTCTTC. Protein sequence: CASSPSLAPSYNEQFF.